This entry lists 15 T cell receptor beta chains sequenced from one sample in a study of blood T cell repertoires in COVID-19. Profiling relied on immunoSEQ multiplex PCR, and the TCRdb table lists in-frame clones only, not all of them. The top ten hold approximately 4.9% of the sample, which has more than 85,000 clones, roughly 87% seen once. Material: peripheral blood. The source is a man aged 65 to 79 with acute or convalescent COVID-19.

This rearrangement joins TRBV10-3 to TRBJ2-7, with TRBD2 identical over 12 bases. Trimming took 10 bases from V and 7 from J; bases not matched to a gene: 8. Germline CDR1 reads ENHRY; CDR2 reads SYGVKD. This CDR3 region has 13 residues. The CDR3 DNA reads as TGTGCCACCCAGAGACTAGCGGGGGTTGAGCAGTACTTC. Translation gives CATQRLAGVEQYF.

The rearrangement joins TRBV4-1 to TRBJ2-3; D is unclear. The germline V and J ends were trimmed by 0 bases and 2 bases, with 6 bases remaining between them. Looked up from germline, CDR1 is MGHRA and CDR2 is YSYEKL. The CDR3 consists of 14 residues. The CDR3, as DNA: TGCGCCAGCAGCCAAGATTCCTACACAGATACGCAGTATTTT. Translation gives CASSQDSYTDTQYF.

The chain has TRBV29-1 and TRBJ2-5; 7 bases are shared with TRBD2. From germline, CDR1 is SQVTM and CDR2 ANQGSEA. Germline trimming cut 4 bases from V and 3 bases from J; bases unmatched to any gene: 5. The CDR3 totals 13 residues. For the CDR3, the DNA is TGCAGCGTTGCCAGCGGGGAAAAAGAGACCCAGTACTTC. It codes for CSVASGEKETQYF.

This chain connects TRBV7-9 to TRBJ1-2; 11 bases align to TRBD1. Trimming took 4 bases from V and 7 from J; bases not matched to a gene: 5. Germline values: CDR1 SEHNR, CDR2 FQNEAQ (reference sequence). The CDR3 contains 14 residues. The CDR3 DNA sequence: TGTGCCAGCAGCTCCGCGGACAGGGGGCCTGGCTACACCTTC. As protein: CASSSADRGPGYTF.

The chain uses TRBV5-6 and TRBJ1-1; possibly TRBD1 for D (6 bases). The V end was cut by 4 bases, the J end by 1 base, with 14 bases between. The CDR3 is 15 amino acids. The germline V gene has CDR1 SGHDT and CDR2 YYEEEE. The DNA for the CDR3 is TGTGCCAGCAGCACGGGACACCTGACGAACACTGAAGCTTTCTTT. Protein sequence: CASSTGHLTNTEAFF.

This clone was observed a handful of times. CDR3 protein: CASSIALRTGDFNQPQHF. CDR3 DNA: TGTGCCAGTAGTATAGCCCTCCGAACAGGGGATTTCAATCAGCCCCAGCATTTT. The chain is built from TRBV19 and TRBJ1-5; 7 bases match TRBD1. CDR3 length equals 18 residues. Per the germline V gene, CDR1 is LNHDA and CDR2 is SQIVND (reference sequence). Losses at the gene ends were 1 base for V and 3 bases for J; bases not matched to a gene: 12.

This clone was picked up many times. This sequence joins TRBV7-9 and TRBJ2-7; the D gene is possibly TRBD1 (5 bases). The ends were cut back, 0 bases at V and 0 bases at J, with 9 bases in the middle. The germline V gene encodes CDR1 SEHNR and CDR2 FQNEAQ (reference sequence). The CDR3 has 15 residues. The CDR3 protein is CASSLARQNSYEQYF. DNA for the CDR3: TGTGCCAGCAGCTTAGCGAGACAGAACTCCTACGAGCAGTACTTC.

J is TRBJ2-2 and V is TRBV21-1; the listed D gene, TRBD1, was not tested against the DNA. TRBV21-1 corresponds to a pseudogene. The CDR3 extends over 15 amino acids. The CDR3 here is CASSKPLDTTGELFF. In nucleotides, the CDR3 is TGTGCCAGCAGCAAACCCTTGGACACCACCGGGGAGCTGTTTTTT.

This clone was counted a single time. V and J are TRBV29-1 and TRBJ1-1; 7 nucleotides match TRBD1. V was clipped by 5 bases and J by 5 bases; unmatched bases: 5. This CDR3 comprises 12 residues. In germline, CDR1 is SQVTM, CDR2 ANQGSEA. CDR3 region: CSVRDSGTEAFF. CDR3 bases: TGCAGCGTTCGGGACAGCGGGACTGAAGCTTTCTTT.

J is TRBJ1-5 and V is TRBV28; D is possibly TRBD1 (5 bases). Deletions cut 6 bases from V and 3 bases from J, with 12 bases between. Germline loops: CDR1 MDHEN, CDR2 SYDVKM. This CDR3 region has 14 residues. The CDR3 here is CASRFGGFNQPQHF. The DNA for the CDR3 is TGTGCCAGCAGGTTTGGGGGGTTCAATCAGCCCCAGCATTTT.

This rearrangement joins TRBV3-1 (or the pseudogene TRBV3-2) to TRBJ2-5; TRBD2 agrees at 9 bases. V trimming: 4 bases; J trimming: 5 bases; junction bases outside the gene matches: 11. Germline V gives CDR1 LGHDT, CDR2 YNNKEL (reference sequence). The CDR3 length is 16 residues. The CDR3, as DNA: TGTGCCAGCAGCCGGGCGGGGGGGCCATTTACGGAGACCCAGTACTTC. The encoded protein is CASSRAGGPFTETQYF.

The genes are TRBV28 and TRBJ2-5; D is ambiguous. Germline V gene data show CDR1 as MDHEN and CDR2 as SYDVKM. The CDR3 spans 12 residues. The ends were cut back, 6 bases at V and 2 bases at J, with 7 bases in the middle. In DNA form, the CDR3 reads TGTGCCAGCAGCAGGTTGCAAGAGACCCAGTACTTC. This encodes CASSRLQETQYF.

CDR3 sequence: CASNSLGTAANYGYTF. CDR3 sequence (DNA): TGTGCCAGCAACTCACTAGGGACAGCTGCTAACTATGGCTACACCTTC. V is TRBV3-1 (or the pseudogene TRBV3-2) and J is TRBJ1-2; 7 bases map to TRBD1. In germline, CDR1 is LGHDT, CDR2 YNNKEL (reference sequence). Trimming removed 7 bases from V and 0 bases from J; junction bases left unmatched: 11. The CDR3 totals 16 residues.

This clone was detected only once. V gene TRBV4-1 combines with J gene TRBJ1-2; no definite D call. V lost 3 bases and J 4 bases, leaving 15 bases between the germline ends. Germline assignment: CDR1 MGHRA and CDR2 YSYEKL. The CDR3 loop spans 15 amino acids. The CDR3 DNA reads TGCGCCAGCAGCCAGCTGCCCGGAGCCCTCTATGGCTACACCTTC. Translating it yields CASSQLPGALYGYTF.

J is TRBJ1-1 and V is TRBV5-1; D may be TRBD1 (5 bases). Germline V CDR1 and CDR2: SGHRS, YFSETQ. The CDR3 has 13 residues. V lost 4 bases, J lost 0 bases, and 7 bases lay in between. The CDR3 loop is CASSGAVNTEAFF. DNA of the CDR3: TGCGCCAGCAGCGGGGCGGTGAACACTGAAGCTTTCTTT.